This note documents a single T cell receptor beta chain sequence. Per germline, CDR1 PRHDT and CDR2 FYEKMQ (reference sequence). After removal of 4 bases from V and 4 bases from J, the junction contained 8 bases not matched to a gene. The CDR3 runs to 15 residues. The study drew participants aged about 18 to 90 years from roughly 25 US areas. Within 2 weeks before study entry, exposed participants met a COVID-19 case. This record comes from a study of blood T cell repertoires in COVID-19. About the research overall: PBMCs, B-cell-depleted T cells, or T cells provided the cDNA or gDNA that made up the material.

Original methodology: For nucleated cells, counts were estimated from reference gene primer amplification. Clones were read by immunoSEQ multiplex PCR, and TCRdb kept only the in-frame ones, dropping some. The D gene and trimming were derived from the DNA, and the V and J assignments and clone size from that table. Among 220,000 or so clones, nearly 90% were seen once, and the ten largest hold roughly 16%. Sequenced: PBMCs or T cells enriched from blood (not recorded which). This clonotype was obtained from a man aged 30 to 39 who had been exposed to COVID-19. V and J are TRBV13 and TRBJ2-7; TRBD1 matches at 9 bases. CDR3 region: CASSSSDRGWYEQYF. The CDR3 region has the DNA TGTGCCAGCAGCTCCTCGGACAGGGGCTGGTACGAGCAGTACTTC.